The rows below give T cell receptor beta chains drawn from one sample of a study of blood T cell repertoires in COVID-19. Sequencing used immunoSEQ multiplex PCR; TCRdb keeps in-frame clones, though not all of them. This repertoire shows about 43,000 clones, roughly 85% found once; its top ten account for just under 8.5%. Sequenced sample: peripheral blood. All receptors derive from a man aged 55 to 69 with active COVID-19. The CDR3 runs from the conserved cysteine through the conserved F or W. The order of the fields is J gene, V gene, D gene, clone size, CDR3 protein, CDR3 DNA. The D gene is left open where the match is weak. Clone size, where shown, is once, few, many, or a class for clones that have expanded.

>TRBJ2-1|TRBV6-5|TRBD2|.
CASSPSGSNHNEQFF
TGTGCCAGCAGTCCCAGCGGGAGCAACCACAATGAGCAGTTCTTC
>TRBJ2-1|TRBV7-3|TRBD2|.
CASSLPTSGSGNEQFF
TGTGCCAGCAGCTTACCGACTAGCGGGAGTGGCAATGAGCAGTTCTTC
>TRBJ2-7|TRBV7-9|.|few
CASTSDYYEQYF
TGTGCCAGCACCTCCGACTACTACGAGCAGTACTTC
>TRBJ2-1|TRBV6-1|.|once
CASSETPSGYNEQFF
TGTGCCAGCAGTGAGACTCCTTCGGGGTACAATGAGCAGTTCTTC
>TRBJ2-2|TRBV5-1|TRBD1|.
CASSFTGGVNGELFF
TGCGCCAGCAGCTTCACAGGGGGCGTGAACGGGGAGCTGTTTTTT
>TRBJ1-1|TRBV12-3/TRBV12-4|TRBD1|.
CASIRYKGQAFF
TGTGCCAGCATAAGGTATAAGGGACAGGCTTTCTTT
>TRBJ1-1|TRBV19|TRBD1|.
CASKWDRYTEAFF
TGTGCCAGTAAATGGGACAGGTACACTGAAGCTTTCTTT
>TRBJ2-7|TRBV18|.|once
CASFPGLPSYEQYF
TGTGCCAGCTTCCCGGGACTTCCTTCCTACGAGCAGTACTTC
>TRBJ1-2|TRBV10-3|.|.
CAISPQGYGEGYTF
TGTGCCATCAGTCCCCAGGGGTATGGAGAAGGCTACACCTTC
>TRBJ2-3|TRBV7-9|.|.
CASSLGVGPPDTQYF
TGTGCCAGCAGCTTAGGTGTGGGGCCGCCAGATACGCAGTATTTT
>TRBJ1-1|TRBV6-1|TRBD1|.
CASSDPGGAFF
TGTGCCAGCAGTGATCCAGGGGGGGCTTTCTTT
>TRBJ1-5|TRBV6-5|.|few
CASSFLQGYQPQHF
TGTGCCAGCAGTTTTCTTCAGGGGTATCAGCCCCAGCATTTT
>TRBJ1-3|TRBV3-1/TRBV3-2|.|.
CASSPGNTIYF
TGTGCCAGCTCTCCGGGGAACACCATATATTTT
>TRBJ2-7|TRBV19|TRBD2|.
CASSPPGIAGGDEQYF
TGTGCCAGTAGTCCCCCCGGGATAGCGGGAGGCGACGAGCAGTACTTC
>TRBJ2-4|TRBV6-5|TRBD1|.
CASRDDRGLNIQYF
TGTGCCAGCAGGGACGACAGGGGGCTAAACATTCAGTACTTC
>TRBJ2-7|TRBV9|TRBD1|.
CASSAGTGGIGGGYSYEQYF
TGTGCCAGCAGTGCCGGGACAGGGGGCATCGGTGGGGGTTACTCCTACGAGCAGTACTTC
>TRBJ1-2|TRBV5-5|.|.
CASSLDNPYGYTF
TGTGCCAGCAGCTTAGACAACCCGTATGGCTACACCTTC
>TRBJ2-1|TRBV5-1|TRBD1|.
CASSRGQGADEQFF
TGCGCCAGCAGCCGGGGACAGGGGGCCGATGAGCAGTTCTTC
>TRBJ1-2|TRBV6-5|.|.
CASSYRGSPGGYTF
TGTGCCAGCAGTTACAGGGGCAGTCCAGGTGGCTACACCTTC
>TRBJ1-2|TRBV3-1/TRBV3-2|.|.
CASSQDIVPRYGYTF
TGTGCCAGCAGCCAAGATATAGTCCCCCGATATGGCTACACCTTC
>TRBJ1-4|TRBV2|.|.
CASCLAGGTEKLFF
TGTGCCAGCTGTCTCGCTGGGGGGACTGAAAAACTGTTTTTT
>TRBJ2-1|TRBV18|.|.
CASSRRQEAPPYNEQFF
TGTGCCAGCTCACGGAGGCAGGAGGCACCCCCCTACAATGAGCAGTTCTTC
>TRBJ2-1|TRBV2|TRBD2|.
CASIAGVDNEQFF
TGTGCCAGTATAGCGGGAGTTGACAATGAGCAGTTCTTC
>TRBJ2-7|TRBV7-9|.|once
CASSLTGLSSYYEQYF
TGTGCCAGCAGCTTGACAGGACTCAGTTCTTACTACGAGCAGTACTTC
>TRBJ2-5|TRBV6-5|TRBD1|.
CASSSRTGDFETQYF
TGTGCCAGCAGTTCAAGGACAGGGGATTTTGAGACCCAGTACTTC
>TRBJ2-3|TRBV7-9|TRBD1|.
CASSPMGTGGRGTQYF
TGTGCCAGCAGCCCGATGGGGACAGGGGGCAGGGGTACGCAGTATTTT
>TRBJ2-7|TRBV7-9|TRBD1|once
CASSPRTGPTYEQYF
TGTGCCAGCAGCCCCCGGACAGGGCCAACCTACGAGCAGTACTTC
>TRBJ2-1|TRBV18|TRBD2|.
CASSPPMGEGVEQFF
TGTGCCAGCTCACCACCGATGGGGGAGGGAGTTGAGCAGTTCTTC
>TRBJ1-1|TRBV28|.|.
CASSFRSLNTEAFF
TGTGCCAGCTCTTTTAGGAGTTTGAACACTGAAGCTTTCTTT
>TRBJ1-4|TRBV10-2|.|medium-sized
CASRGTGQGGGEKLFF
TGCGCCAGCAGGGGGACCGGCCAAGGGGGTGGGGAAAAACTGTTTTTT
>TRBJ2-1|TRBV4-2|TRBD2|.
CASSFTSGSMSYNEQFF
TGTGCCAGCAGCTTTACTAGCGGGAGTATGTCCTACAATGAGCAGTTCTTC
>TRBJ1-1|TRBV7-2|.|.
CASSLVTGRGTEAFF
TGTGCCAGCAGCTTAGTAACAGGGAGGGGGACTGAAGCTTTCTTT
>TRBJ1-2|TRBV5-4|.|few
CASSLEQGRGVYGYTF
TGTGCCAGCAGCTTAGAACAGGGCCGAGGGGTTTATGGCTACACCTTC
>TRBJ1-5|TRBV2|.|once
CASSDQSSNQPQHF
TGTGCCAGCAGTGACCAGTCATCTAATCAGCCCCAGCATTTT
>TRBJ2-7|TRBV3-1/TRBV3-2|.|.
CASSLSYEQYF
TGTGCCAGCAGCCTCAGCTACGAGCAGTACTTC
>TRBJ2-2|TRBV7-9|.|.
CASSPMGSGVELFF
TGTGCCAGCAGCCCCATGGGGTCGGGGGTGGAGCTGTTTTTT
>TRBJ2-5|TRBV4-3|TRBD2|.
CASSQDRTSGPQETQYF
TGCGCCAGCAGCCAAGATCGGACTAGCGGGCCACAAGAGACCCAGTACTTC
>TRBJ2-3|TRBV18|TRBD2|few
CASSHASGSTDTQYF
TGTGCCAGCTCACATGCTAGCGGAAGCACAGATACGCAGTATTTT
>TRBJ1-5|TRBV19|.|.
CASSPRRGGSNQPQHF
TGTGCCAGTAGTCCCCGGAGGGGAGGTAGCAATCAGCCCCAGCATTTT
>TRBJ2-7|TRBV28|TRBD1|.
CASSPSPGTDTSYEQYF
TGTGCCAGCAGTCCGTCACCAGGGACAGATACCTCCTACGAGCAGTACTTC
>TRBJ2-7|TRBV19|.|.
CASSRTPEGSYEQYF
TGTGCCAGTAGTCGTACTCCTGAGGGCTCCTACGAGCAGTACTTC
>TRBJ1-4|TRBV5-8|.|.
CASTHAAEKLFF
TGTGCCAGCACCCACGCGGCCGAAAAACTGTTTTTT
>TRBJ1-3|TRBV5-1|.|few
CASSLELPGTIYF
TGCGCCAGCAGCTTGGAGTTGCCCGGCACCATATATTTT
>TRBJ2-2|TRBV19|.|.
CASSPTTGDTGELFF
TGTGCCAGTAGCCCTACGACAGGAGACACCGGGGAGCTGTTTTTT
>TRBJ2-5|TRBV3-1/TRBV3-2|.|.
CASSRRLETQYF
TGTGCCAGCAGCCGCAGATTAGAGACCCAGTACTTC
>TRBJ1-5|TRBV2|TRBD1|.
CASTRDSVNQPQHF
TGTGCCAGCACCCGGGACAGCGTTAATCAGCCCCAGCATTTT
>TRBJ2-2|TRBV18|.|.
CASSPSLPQNTGELFF
TGTGCCAGCTCACCCAGTTTACCCCAGAACACCGGGGAGCTGTTTTTT
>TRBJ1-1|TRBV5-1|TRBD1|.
CASSSRTGGNTEAFF
TGCGCCAGCAGCAGTAGGACAGGGGGCAACACTGAAGCTTTCTTT
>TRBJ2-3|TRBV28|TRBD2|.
CASIRRETDTQYF
TGTGCCAGCATCCGGCGGGAGACAGATACGCAGTATTTT
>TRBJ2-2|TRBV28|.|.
CASSKAGAAGELFF
TGTGCCAGCAGTAAGGCGGGGGCGGCCGGGGAGCTGTTTTTT
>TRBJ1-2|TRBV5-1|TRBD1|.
CASSSPPGQGALAYGYTF
TGCGCCAGCAGCTCACCGCCGGGACAGGGGGCTCTAGCCTATGGCTACACCTTC
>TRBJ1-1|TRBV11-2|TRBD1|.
CASRQGTNTEAFF
TGTGCCTCCCGACAGGGAACAAACACTGAAGCTTTCTTT
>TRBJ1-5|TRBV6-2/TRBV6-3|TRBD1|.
CASSPRDSHNQPQHF
TGTGCCAGCAGTCCCCGGGACAGCCACAATCAGCCCCAGCATTTT
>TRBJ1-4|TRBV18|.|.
CASSPNRDGTNEKLFF
TGTGCCAGCTCACCAAACAGGGACGGAACTAATGAAAAACTGTTTTTT
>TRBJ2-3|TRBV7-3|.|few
CASSLGLWADTQYF
TGTGCCAGCAGCTTAGGGCTTTGGGCAGATACGCAGTATTTT
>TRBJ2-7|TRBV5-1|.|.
CASSLAYPNYEQYF
TGCGCCAGCAGCTTGGCCTACCCCAACTACGAGCAGTACTTC